These 2 T cell receptor beta chains originate from one sample sequenced in a study of human T cells and chemical hapten exposure. TCRdb re-analysed the RACE reads in MiXCR, keeping a single row per CDR3 protein. Of roughly 120,000 distinct CDR3 sequences listed, approximately 15% were seen once; the top ten hold about 3%. Specified time point: pre-sensitization, week 0. Treatment described: therapeutic diphenylcyclopropenone sensitization with weekly scalp DPC. The material was whole blood, obtained in connection with sensitization to the hapten diphenylcyclopropenone (DPC). Every receptor here comes from a woman aged 18-35 years with alopecia areata. Some clones in this sample may be carry-over from other donors' samples.

The chain employs TRBV28 and TRBJ2-7; TRBD1 matches at 7 bases. The CDR3 has 13 amino acids. The germline V gene encodes CDR1 MDHEN and CDR2 SYDVKM. Trimming at V came to 6 bases and at J to 2 bases, leaving 4 bases not matched to a gene. The CDR3 DNA reads as TGTGCCAGCAGGACAGGGTTCACCTACGAGCAGTACTTC. Its translation is CASRTGFTYEQYF.

This clonotype was detected many times. The V and J genes are TRBV4-1 and TRBJ1-1; D gene unclear. Germline CDR1 and CDR2: MGHRA and YSYEKL. The CDR3 runs 13 residues. The V and J ends lost 1 base and 7 bases respectively, with 10 bases between them. The chain's CDR3 is CASSQAGPREAFF. In DNA form, the CDR3 reads TGCGCCAGCAGCCAAGCCGGGCCCCGTGAAGCTTTCTTT.